Below, 5 T cell receptor beta chains from the same sample are listed, as sequenced in a study of technical replicates of blood from a few donors. Measured with immunoSEQ multiplex PCR; TCRdb has only the in-frame clones, and not every one. The sample records some 80,000 clones, about 96% being singletons. The source material was T cells isolated from PBMCs. Receptors originate from a human donor in good health.

This chain joins TRBV9 and TRBJ2-3; D possibly corresponds to TRBD2 (6 bases). This CDR3 is built from 15 residues. Germline-derived CDR1 and CDR2 are SGDLS and YYNGEE. V gave up 0 bases and J gave up 0 bases, with 8 bases separating them. The CDR3 coding sequence is TGTGCCAGCAGCGTAGTTGGGACTAGCACAGATACGCAGTATTTT. Its translation: CASSVVGTSTDTQYF.

The gene calls are TRBV28 and TRBJ1-3; TRBD1 is a possible D gene (6 bases). The germline V and J ends were trimmed by 5 bases and 0 bases, with 11 bases remaining between them. CDR3 size: 15 residues. In germline, CDR1 is MDHEN, CDR2 SYDVKM. CDR3 residues: CASSPGTLSGNTIYF. As DNA, the CDR3 is TGTGCCAGCAGTCCCGGGACACTCTCTGGAAACACCATATATTTT.

The CDR3 DNA is TGCGCCAGCAGCTTAACCGGAGGCCTACTCCTCAACTATGGCTACACCTTC. It encodes CASSLTGGLLLNYGYTF. This sequence joins TRBV4-1 and TRBJ1-2, with D uncertain. The CDR3 has 17 residues. V was pared by 5 bases and J by 2 bases, with 21 bases between. Germline CDR1 and CDR2: MGHRA and YSYEKL.

The chain has TRBV30 and TRBJ1-1; D is unresolved. V lost 2 bases to trimming and J lost 6 bases, with 7 bases between them. There are 11 residues in the CDR3. The germline V gene has CDR1 GTSNPN and CDR2 SVGIG (reference sequence). The CDR3 sequence: CAWSLAAEAFF. The CDR3 nucleotides are TGTGCCTGGAGTTTGGCGGCTGAAGCTTTCTTT.

This chain links TRBV9 with TRBJ2-3, with 8 bases matching TRBD2. Germline assignment: CDR1 SGDLS and CDR2 YYNGEE. J gave up 4 bases and V 4 bases, and 14 bases lay outside the gene matches. The CDR3 is 17 residues long. The CDR3 region has the DNA TGTGCCAGCAGCCCCTTCTACGAGCGGGAGCTCGCAGATACGCAGTATTTT. Translation: CASSPFYERELADTQYF.